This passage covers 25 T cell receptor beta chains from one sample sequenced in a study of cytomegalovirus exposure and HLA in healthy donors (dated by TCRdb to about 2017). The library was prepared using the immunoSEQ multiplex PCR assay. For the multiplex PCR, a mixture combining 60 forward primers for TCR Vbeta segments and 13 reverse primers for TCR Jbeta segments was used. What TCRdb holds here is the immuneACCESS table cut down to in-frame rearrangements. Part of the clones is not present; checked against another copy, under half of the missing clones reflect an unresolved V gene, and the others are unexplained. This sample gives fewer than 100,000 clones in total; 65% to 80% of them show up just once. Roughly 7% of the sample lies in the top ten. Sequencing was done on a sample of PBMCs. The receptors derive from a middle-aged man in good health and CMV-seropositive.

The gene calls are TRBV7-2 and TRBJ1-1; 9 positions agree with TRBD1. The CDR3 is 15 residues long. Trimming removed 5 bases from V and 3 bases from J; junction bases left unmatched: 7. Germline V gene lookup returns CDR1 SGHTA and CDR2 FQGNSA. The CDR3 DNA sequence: TGTGCCAGCAGCCCAACCGGGACAGGGTACACTGAAGCTTTCTTT. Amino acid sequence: CASSPTGTGYTEAFF.

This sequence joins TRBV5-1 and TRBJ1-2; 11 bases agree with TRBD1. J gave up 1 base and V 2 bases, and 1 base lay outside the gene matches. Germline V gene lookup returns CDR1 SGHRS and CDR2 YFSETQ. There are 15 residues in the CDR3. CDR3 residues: CASSLGTGGNYGYTF. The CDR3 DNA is TGCGCCAGCAGCTTAGGGACAGGGGGTAACTATGGCTACACCTTC.

The CDR3 nucleotides read TGTGCCAGCGGGAGAGAGGGAACTCAGCCCCAGCATTTT. Protein product: CASGREGTQPQHF. The V gene is TRBV28, the J gene TRBJ1-5; no firm D call. The CDR3 has 13 residues. The ends were cut back, 8 bases at V and 6 bases at J, with 14 bases in the middle. CDR1 is MDHEN, CDR2 SYDVKM, per germline. The entire variable domain, with the rest obtained from reference TRBV28 and TRBJ1-5, is as follows: DVKVTQSSRYLVKRTGEKVFLECVQDMDHENMFWYRQDPGLGLRLIYFSYDVKMKEKGDIPEGYSVSREKKERFSLILESASTNQTSMYLCASGREGTQPQHFGDGTRLSIL.

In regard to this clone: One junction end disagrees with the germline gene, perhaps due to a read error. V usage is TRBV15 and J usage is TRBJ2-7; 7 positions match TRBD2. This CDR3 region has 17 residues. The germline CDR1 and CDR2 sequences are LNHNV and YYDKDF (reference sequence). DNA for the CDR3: TGTGCCGCCAGCAGAGATAGACTAGCCGAGAGGGAGTTAAAGCAGTACTTC. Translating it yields CAASRDRLAERELKQYF.

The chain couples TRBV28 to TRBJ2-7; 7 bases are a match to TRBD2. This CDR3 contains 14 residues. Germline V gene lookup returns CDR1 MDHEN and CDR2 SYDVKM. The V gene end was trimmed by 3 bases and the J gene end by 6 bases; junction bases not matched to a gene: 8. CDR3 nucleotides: TGTGCCAGCAGTTTGGGCGGGGGTACCTGCGAGCAGTACTTC. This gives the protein CASSLGGGTCEQYF.

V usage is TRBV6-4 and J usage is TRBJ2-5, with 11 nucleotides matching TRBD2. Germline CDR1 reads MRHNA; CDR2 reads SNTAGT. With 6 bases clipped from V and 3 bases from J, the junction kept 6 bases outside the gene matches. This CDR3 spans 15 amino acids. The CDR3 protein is CASSKLAGAEETQYF. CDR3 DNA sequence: TGTGCCAGCAGCAAACTAGCGGGGGCCGAAGAGACCCAGTACTTC.

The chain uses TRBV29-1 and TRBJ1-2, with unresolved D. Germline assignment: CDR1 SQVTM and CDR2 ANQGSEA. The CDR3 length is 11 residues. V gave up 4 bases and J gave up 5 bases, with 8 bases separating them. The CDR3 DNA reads TGCAGCGTTGGCCGGTGGTATGGCTACACCTTC. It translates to CSVGRWYGYTF.

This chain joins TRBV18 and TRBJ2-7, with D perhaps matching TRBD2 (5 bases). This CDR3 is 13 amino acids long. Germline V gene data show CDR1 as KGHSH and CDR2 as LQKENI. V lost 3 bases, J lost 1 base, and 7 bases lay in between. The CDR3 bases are TGTGCCAGCTCACCGCCGGGATCCTACGAGCAGTACTTC. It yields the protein CASSPPGSYEQYF.

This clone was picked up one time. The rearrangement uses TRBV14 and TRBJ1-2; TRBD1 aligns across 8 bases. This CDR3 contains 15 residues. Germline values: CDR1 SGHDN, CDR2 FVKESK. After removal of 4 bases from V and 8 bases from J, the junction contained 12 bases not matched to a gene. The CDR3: CASSPLGARGLGYTF. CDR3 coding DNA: TGTGCCAGCAGCCCCCTCGGAGCCAGGGGGCTGGGCTACACCTTC.

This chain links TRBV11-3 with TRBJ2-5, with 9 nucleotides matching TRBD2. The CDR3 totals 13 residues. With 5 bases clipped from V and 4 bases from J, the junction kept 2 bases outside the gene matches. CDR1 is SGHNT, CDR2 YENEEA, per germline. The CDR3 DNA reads TGTGCCAGCAGCCAGGGACTAGCAGAGACCCAGTACTTC. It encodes CASSQGLAETQYF.

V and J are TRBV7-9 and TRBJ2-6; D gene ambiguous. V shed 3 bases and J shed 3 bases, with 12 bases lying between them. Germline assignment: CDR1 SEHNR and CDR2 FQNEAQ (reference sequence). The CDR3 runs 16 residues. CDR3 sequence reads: CASSFIELSGANVLTF. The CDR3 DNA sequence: TGTGCCAGCAGCTTTATTGAGCTAAGTGGGGCCAACGTCCTGACTTTC.

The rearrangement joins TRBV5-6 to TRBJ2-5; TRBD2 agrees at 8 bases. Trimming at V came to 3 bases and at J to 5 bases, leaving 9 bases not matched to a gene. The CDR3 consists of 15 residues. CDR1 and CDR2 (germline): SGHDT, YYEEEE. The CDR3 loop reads CASSWSERERETQYF. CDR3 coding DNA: TGTGCCAGCAGCTGGAGCGAGCGGGAGAGGGAGACCCAGTACTTC.

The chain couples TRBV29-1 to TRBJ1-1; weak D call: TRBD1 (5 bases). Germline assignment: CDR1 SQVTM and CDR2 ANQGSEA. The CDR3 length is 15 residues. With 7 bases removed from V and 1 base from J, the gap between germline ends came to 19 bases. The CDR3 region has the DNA TGCAGCGCCCGAGGCCAGGGTGGTAGGAACACTGAAGCTTTCTTT. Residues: CSARGQGGRNTEAFF.

The CDR3 is CSVDGQGNYNEQFF. The DNA for the CDR3 is TGCAGCGTTGATGGACAGGGAAACTACAATGAGCAGTTCTTC. This rearrangement joins TRBV29-1 to TRBJ2-1; 8 nucleotides agree with TRBD1. The CDR3 totals 14 residues. The J segment lost 3 bases and the V segment lost 3 bases, leaving 4 bases of the junction unmatched. Germline-derived CDR1 and CDR2 are SQVTM and ANQGSEA.

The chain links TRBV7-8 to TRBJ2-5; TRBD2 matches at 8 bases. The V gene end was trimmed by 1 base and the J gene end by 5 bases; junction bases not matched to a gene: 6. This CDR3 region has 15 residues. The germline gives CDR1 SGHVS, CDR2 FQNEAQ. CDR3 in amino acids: CASSLGGGLVETQYF. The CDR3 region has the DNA TGTGCCAGCAGCTTAGGGGGGGGACTAGTGGAGACCCAGTACTTC. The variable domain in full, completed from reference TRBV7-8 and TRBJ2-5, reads GAGVSQSPRYKVAKRGQDVALRCDPISGHVSLFWYQQALGQGPEFLTYFQNEAQLDKSGLPSDRFFAERPEGSVSTLKIQRTQQEDSAVYLCASSLGGGLVETQYFGPGTRLLVL.

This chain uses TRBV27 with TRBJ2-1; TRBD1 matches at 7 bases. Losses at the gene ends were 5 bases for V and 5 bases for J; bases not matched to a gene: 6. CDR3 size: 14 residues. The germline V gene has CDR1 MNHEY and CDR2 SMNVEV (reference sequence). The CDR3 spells CASSIRDRNNEQFF. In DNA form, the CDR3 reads TGTGCCAGCAGTATCCGGGACAGAAACAATGAGCAGTTCTTC.

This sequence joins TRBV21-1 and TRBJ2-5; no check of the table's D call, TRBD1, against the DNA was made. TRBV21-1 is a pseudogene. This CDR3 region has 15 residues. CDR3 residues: CASSKNLTGGETQYF. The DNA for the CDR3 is TGTGCCAGCAGCAAAAATTTGACAGGGGGAGAGACCCAGTACTTC.

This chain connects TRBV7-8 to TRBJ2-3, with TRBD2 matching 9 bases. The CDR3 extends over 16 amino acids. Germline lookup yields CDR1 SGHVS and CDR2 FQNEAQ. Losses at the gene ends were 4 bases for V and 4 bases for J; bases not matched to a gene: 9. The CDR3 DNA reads TGTGCCAGCAGCTGGGCGGGGGGGGGCTCATCAGATACGCAGTATTTT. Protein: CASSWAGGGSSDTQYF.

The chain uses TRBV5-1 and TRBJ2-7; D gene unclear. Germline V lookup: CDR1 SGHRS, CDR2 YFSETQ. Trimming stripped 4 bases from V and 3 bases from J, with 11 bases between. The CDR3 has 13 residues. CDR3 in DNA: TGCGCCAGCAGCCAACGACAAGACTACGAGCAGTACTTC. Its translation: CASSQRQDYEQYF. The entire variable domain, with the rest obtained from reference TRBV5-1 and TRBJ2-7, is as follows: KAGVTQTPRYLIKTRGQQVTLSCSPISGHRSVSWYQQTPGQGLQFLFEYFSETQRNKGNFPGRFSGRQFSNSRSEMNVSTLELGDSALYLCASSQRQDYEQYFGPGTRLTVT.

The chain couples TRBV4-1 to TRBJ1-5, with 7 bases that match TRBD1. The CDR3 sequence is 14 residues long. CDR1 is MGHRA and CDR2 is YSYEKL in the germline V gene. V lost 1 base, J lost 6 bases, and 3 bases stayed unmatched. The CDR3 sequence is CASSQGQGSQPQHF. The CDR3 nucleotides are TGCGCCAGCAGCCAAGGACAGGGAAGTCAGCCCCAGCATTTT.

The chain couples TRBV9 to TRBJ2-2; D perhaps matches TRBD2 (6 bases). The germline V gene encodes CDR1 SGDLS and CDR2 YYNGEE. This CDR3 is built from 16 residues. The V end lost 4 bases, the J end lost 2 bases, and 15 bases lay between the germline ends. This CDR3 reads CASSTLGGPNTGELFF. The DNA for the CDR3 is TGTGCCAGCAGCACCTTGGGGGGTCCTAACACCGGGGAGCTGTTTTTT. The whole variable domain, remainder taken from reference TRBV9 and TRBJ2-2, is DSGVTQTPKHLITATGQRVTLRCSPRSGDLSVYWYQQSLDQGLQFLIQYYNGEERAKGNILERFSAQQFPDLHSELNLSSLELGDSALYFCASSTLGGPNTGELFFGEGSRLTVL.

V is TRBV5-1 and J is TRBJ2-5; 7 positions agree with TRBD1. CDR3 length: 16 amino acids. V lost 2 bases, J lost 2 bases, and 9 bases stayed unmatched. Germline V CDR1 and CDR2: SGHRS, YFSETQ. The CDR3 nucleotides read TGCGCCAGCAGCTTTAAATCGGGCAGGGGGCAAGAGACCCAGTACTTC. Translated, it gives CASSFKSGRGQETQYF.

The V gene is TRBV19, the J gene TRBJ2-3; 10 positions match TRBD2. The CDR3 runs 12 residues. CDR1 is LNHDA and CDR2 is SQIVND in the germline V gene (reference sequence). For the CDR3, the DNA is TGTGATCAAGCGGGAGGGGCAGATACGCAGTATTTT. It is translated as CDQAGGADTQYF.

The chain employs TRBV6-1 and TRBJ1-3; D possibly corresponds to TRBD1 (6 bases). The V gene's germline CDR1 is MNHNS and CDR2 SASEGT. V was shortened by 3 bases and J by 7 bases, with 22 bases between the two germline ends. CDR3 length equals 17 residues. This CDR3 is CASSDLGYREGVNTIYF. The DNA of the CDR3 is TGTGCCAGCAGTGATCTAGGGTACAGGGAAGGGGTGAACACCATATATTTT.

CDR3 nucleotide sequence: TGCGCCAGCAGTCAAAAAACTAGATACAATGAGCAGTTCTTC. This encodes CASSQKTRYNEQFF. The rearrangement joins TRBV23-1 to TRBJ2-1; the D gene is possibly TRBD2 (5 bases). TRBV23-1 is an open reading frame, and its role is uncertain. CDR3 length: 14 amino acids. V lost 2 bases and J lost 4, with 9 bases in between.